This T cell receptor (beta chain) emerged from a study of blood T cell repertoires in COVID-19. Overall study: From the United States, Italy and Spain came samples of acute and convalescent COVID-19. T cells, B-cell-depleted T cells, or PBMCs provided the cDNA or gDNA that served as material.

J lost 4 bases, V lost 5 bases, and 11 bases had no gene match. The CDR3 extends over 17 amino acids. Germline loops: CDR1 MNHNY, CDR2 SVGAGI (reference sequence). Authors' processing steps: Estimated nucleated cell counts came from reference gene primer amplification. Clones were sequenced by immunoSEQ multiplex PCR, and TCRdb holds only the in-frame ones, with some missing. The V and J calls and clone size were taken over from that table, and D and trimming were inferred from the DNA. The table includes 34,000 or so clones, more than 90% detected once. This rearrangement joins TRBV6-6 to TRBJ1-2; 12 bases are a match to TRBD1. The specimen sequenced was peripheral blood. This receptor was obtained from a man in his 60s with active or convalescent COVID-19. The CDR3 protein is CASSLRDRGPNGYGYTF. The CDR3, as DNA: TGTGCCAGCAGTCTCCGGGACAGGGGGCCAAACGGCTATGGCTACACCTTC.